This TCR beta chain was found in a study of graft-versus-host responses after intestinal transplantation. Study overall: Multivisceral, liver-intestinal, or isolated intestinal grafts went to recipients. Every one of the recipients received anti-thymocyte globulin induction and afterwards took tacrolimus and steroids for around three years.

Regarding this clone: What it binds is not known.

Assay: immunoSEQ multiplex PCR; the TCRdb copy retains only in-frame clones and omits some. The table lists approximately 90,000 clones, 85% to 95% of them singletons. Study outcomes and limitations: Patients with graft-donor T cell macrochimerism had high graft-versus-host to host-versus-graft clonal ratios in allografts.

The sequence came from a human donor who received an intestinal transplant. The sequences come from unstimulated CD8+ T cells sorted from spleen or lymph node cells, collected before intestinal transplant.

This chain's CDR3 is CASRPPGTGNSGYTF. CDR3 in DNA: TGTGCCAGCAGACCCCCCGGGACAGGGAATTCTGGCTACACCTTC. The rearrangement joins TRBV6-5 to TRBJ1-2; 9 positions match TRBD1. CDR3 length equals 15 residues. The V gene's germline CDR1 is MNHEY and CDR2 SVGAGI. The ends lost 6 bases at V and 7 bases at J; junction bases unmatched: 12.